This T cell receptor (beta chain) was found in a study of blood T cells in healthy people across ages. The CDR3 runs to 15 residues. Unmatched junction bases numbered 9, after V lost 6 bases and J lost 3 bases. Germline V gene data show CDR1 as SEHNR and CDR2 as FQNEAQ (reference sequence). Sample-barcoded 5' priming and a J-beta primer mix drove a second PCR of about 6 to 12 cycles. TCRdb reanalysed the 5' RACE reads using MiXCR and keeps one entry per CDR3 protein. This table holds 1.5 million to 2 million distinct CDR3 sequences, around 36% found once. This TCR was recovered from a woman aged 25 to 45 in good health. Sequencing input: blood. V is TRBV7-9 and J is TRBJ2-3, with 7 bases lining up with TRBD2. CDR3 coding DNA: TGTGCCAGCAGGAATACTAGCGAGGGAACAGATACGCAGTATTTT. Translating gives CASRNTSEGTDTQYF.